These 10 T cell receptor beta chains came from one sample sequenced in a study of cytomegalovirus exposure and HLA in healthy donors. With 60 Vbeta and 13 Jbeta primers, the PCR was carried out. Method: immunoSEQ multiplex PCR; TCRdb's copy keeps in-frame clones and lacks some. Of roughly 160,000 clones in the sample, 75% were seen once. Material for sequencing was PBMCs. These receptors were taken from a female donor in good health and CMV-seronegative.

Remarks on this clone: One end of the junction does not line up with germline, which may come from a read error. The CDR3: CACSLGRGVGPQHF. The CDR3, as DNA: TGTGCCTGCAGTTTAGGGAGGGGGGTCGGGCCCCAGCATTTT. The V call is TRBV28, the J call TRBJ1-5; D is possibly TRBD1 (6 bases). The CDR3 is 14 amino acids. The germline V gene has CDR1 MDHEN and CDR2 SYDVKM.

The chain employs TRBV25-1 and TRBJ2-3; TRBD1 matches at 7 bases. The trim removed 8 bases at V and 4 bases at J, leaving 6 bases unmatched. The CDR3 has 13 amino acids. The germline CDR1 and CDR2 sequences are MGHDK and SYGVNS. In DNA form, the CDR3 reads TGTGCCAGCGTAGGGGGCCATCCAGATACGCAGTATTTT. It encodes CASVGGHPDTQYF. The complete variable domain, with remaining parts taken from reference TRBV25-1 and TRBJ2-3, reads EADIYQTPRYLVIGTGKKITLECSQTMGHDKMYWYQQDPGMELHLIHYSYGVNSTEKGDLSSESTVSRIRTEHFPLTLESARPSHTSQYLCASVGGHPDTQYFGPGTRLTVL.

The V and J genes are TRBV7-6 and TRBJ1-1; 7 bases align to TRBD1. The germline V gene has CDR1 SGHVS and CDR2 FNYEAQ. The CDR3 sequence is 14 residues long. J gave up 3 bases and V 2 bases, and 3 bases lay outside the gene matches. CDR3: CASSLRGQDTEAFF. In nucleotides, the CDR3 is TGTGCCAGCAGCTTAAGGGGGCAGGACACTGAAGCTTTCTTT.

The chain joins TRBV7-8 to TRBJ2-3, with TRBD1 as a possible D gene (5 bases). V lost 2 bases to trimming and J lost 5 bases, with 11 bases between them. The CDR3 consists of 14 residues. Germline loops: CDR1 SGHVS, CDR2 FQNEAQ. Written as DNA, the CDR3 is TGTGCCAGCAGCTTAAAGGGGCCAGTAGATACGCAGTATTTT. This translates into CASSLKGPVDTQYF.

The chain links TRBV9 to TRBJ2-5; 13 nucleotides match TRBD2. With 0 bases clipped from V and 4 bases from J, the junction kept 3 bases outside the gene matches. This CDR3 has 16 residues. Germline CDR1 SGDLS, CDR2 YYNGEE. The CDR3 loop is CASSVGLAGGRETQYF. CDR3 bases: TGTGCCAGCAGCGTAGGACTAGCGGGGGGCCGAGAGACCCAGTACTTC.

The V call is TRBV28, the J call TRBJ2-3; 11 bases match TRBD2. J was trimmed by 8 bases and V by 5 bases; bases with no gene match: 9. The CDR3 length is 15 residues. Germline V lookup: CDR1 MDHEN, CDR2 SYDVKM. The CDR3 reads CASSGRGSGRATQYF. The CDR3 DNA reads as TGTGCCAGCAGTGGGCGCGGTAGCGGGAGGGCTACGCAGTATTTT.

The V and J genes are TRBV4-1 and TRBJ2-7; maybe TRBD1 (6 bases). The V end lost 0 bases, the J end lost 6 bases, and 15 bases lay between the germline ends. Per the germline V gene, CDR1 is MGHRA and CDR2 is YSYEKL. CDR3 length: 15 residues. Written as DNA, the CDR3 is TGCGCCAGCAGCCAAGACGACAGGACTGGGGGCGAGCAGTACTTC. It translates to CASSQDDRTGGEQYF.

V is TRBV7-2 and J is TRBJ2-2; TRBD1 matches 7 bases. V gave up 5 bases and J gave up 3 bases; unmatched junction bases: 3. This CDR3 has 14 residues. Germline CDR1 is SGHTA and CDR2 is FQGNSA. The CDR3 protein is CASSQGQYTGELFF. CDR3 nucleotides: TGTGCCAGCAGCCAGGGACAGTACACCGGGGAGCTGTTTTTT.

This chain connects TRBV27 to TRBJ2-5; 8 nucleotides align to TRBD1. The CDR3 is 14 residues long. Trimming took 1 base from V and 5 from J; bases not matched to a gene: 3. Looked up from germline, CDR1 is MNHEY and CDR2 is SMNVEV (reference sequence). The CDR3 sequence: CASSLYRGDETQYF. Written as DNA, the CDR3 is TGTGCCAGCAGTTTATACAGGGGGGATGAGACCCAGTACTTC.

J is TRBJ2-4 and V is TRBV7-3; 11 positions agree with TRBD2. The CDR3 has 15 residues. The V gene's germline CDR1 is SGHTA and CDR2 FQGTGA. The V segment lost 5 bases and the J segment 7 bases; nucleotides outside the gene matches: 7. CDR3 nucleotides: TGTGCCAGCAGCCTTAGCGGGGGGGCCCCGAACATTCAGTACTTC. Translation gives CASSLSGGAPNIQYF. The variable domain in full, completed from reference TRBV7-3 and TRBJ2-4, reads GAGVSQTPSNKVTEKGKYVELRCDPISGHTALYWYRQSLGQGPEFLIYFQGTGAADDSGLPNDRFFAVRPEGSVSTLKIQRTERGDSAVYLCASSLSGGAPNIQYFGAGTRLSVL.